The present T cell receptor (beta chain) was sequenced within a study of tumor-infiltrating lymphocytes in localized non-small cell lung cancer. In the study overall: Some samples were collected after neoadjuvant chemotherapy; smokers, never-smokers and several histologies were included. General study points: Higher tumor T cell infiltration than in uninvolved lung was supported by TCRbeta sequencing. Different pieces of the same tissue were used for each assay.

A note on this clone: Its antigen remains unidentified.

TCRdb keeps only in-frame clones here, not all; method: immunoSEQ multiplex PCR. The repertoire holds several thousand clones, about 71% seen once, with under 8% in the top ten. Trimming took 4 bases from V and 8 from J; bases not matched to a gene: 11. The CDR3 has 14 amino acids. Looked up from germline, CDR1 is SGHRS and CDR2 is YFSETQ. Sequenced material: uninvolved lung tissue not adjacent to the tumor. The chain recombines TRBV5-1 with TRBJ1-2; 7 positions match TRBD1. This sequence was found in a human donor with non-small cell lung cancer. CDR3 DNA sequence: TGCGCCAGCAGCGAAGCAGGGGGTGTAAGAGGCTACACCTTC. Translating gives CASSEAGGVRGYTF.